The next 23 T cell receptor beta chains were all read from a single sample in a study of neurological immune-mediated disorders. Time point reported: longitudinal time-point 3. TCRdb itself ran the 5' RACE reads through MiXCR, one entry per CDR3 protein. The sample has approximately 100,000 distinct CDR3 sequences; about 10% are singletons. The sequenced sample consisted of PBMCs. The receptor set was obtained from a female donor with HTLV-1-associated myelopathy (HAM/TSP).

In its sample, this clonotype was seen many times. The V and J genes are TRBV11-2 and TRBJ1-2; the D is unclear. V was clipped by 1 base and J by 4 bases, with 13 bases between them. The CDR3 length is 15 residues. Germline V gene lookup returns CDR1 SGHAT and CDR2 FQNNGV. The CDR3 loop reads CASSLAWAGAYGYTF. CDR3 DNA: TGTGCCAGCAGCTTAGCCTGGGCAGGCGCCTATGGCTACACCTTC.

This clonotype has ten or more counts. The chain links TRBV27 to TRBJ2-7; 12 bases line up with TRBD2. J was trimmed by 6 bases and V by 5 bases; bases with no gene match: 5. Germline lookup yields CDR1 MNHEY and CDR2 SMNVEV (reference sequence). The CDR3 sequence is 14 residues long. CDR3 region: CASSVRLAGAEQYF. CDR3 DNA: TGTGCCAGCAGTGTGAGACTAGCGGGGGCCGAGCAGTACTTC.

This sequence joins TRBV28 and TRBJ1-1; D may be TRBD1 (5 bases). V lost 5 bases to trimming and J lost 4 bases, with 23 bases between them. Looked up from germline, CDR1 is MDHEN and CDR2 is SYDVKM. The CDR3 is 17 residues long. The CDR3 sequence is CASSLSRGGGWVTEAFF. The CDR3 DNA reads as TGTGCCAGCAGTCTCTCGAGGGGCGGGGGTTGGGTCACTGAAGCTTTCTTT.

This clonotype is judged medium-sized (0.01 to 0.1%). J is TRBJ1-5 and V is TRBV20-1, with a possible D match to TRBD1 (5 bases). CDR1 is DFQATT and CDR2 is SNEGSKA in the germline V gene (reference sequence). This CDR3 contains 16 residues. The CDR3 loop is CSAFKGSRRGNQPQHF. The CDR3 bases are TGCAGCGCCTTCAAGGGGTCTCGCCGTGGGAATCAGCCCCAGCATTTT.

Comment on this clonotype: At one of its ends the junction is not consistent with the germline gene, which may arise from a read error. This sequence joins TRBV5-1 and TRBJ2-2, with a possible D match to TRBD1 (5 bases). This CDR3 is 15 amino acids long. The V gene's germline CDR1 is SGHRS and CDR2 YFSETQ. CDR3: CASSIGVTNNGELFF. As DNA, the CDR3 is TGCGCCAGCAGCATAGGGGTCACCAACAACGGGGAGCTGTTTTTT.

J is TRBJ1-1 and V is TRBV5-1, with D possibly matching TRBD1 (5 bases). Germline lookup yields CDR1 SGHRS and CDR2 YFSETQ. This CDR3 comprises 14 residues. V lost 1 base to trimming and J lost 0 bases, with 7 bases between them. CDR3 amino acids: CASSLSQVNTEAFF. In DNA form, the CDR3 reads TGCGCCAGCAGCTTGTCACAGGTGAACACTGAAGCTTTCTTT.

This clonotype has at least ten counts. The CDR3 loop is CASSSSITSGQETQYF. As DNA, the CDR3 is TGCGCCAGCAGCTCAAGCATTACTAGCGGTCAAGAGACCCAGTACTTC. This chain connects TRBV5-1 to TRBJ2-5, with TRBD2 identical over 8 bases. The germline V gene encodes CDR1 SGHRS and CDR2 YFSETQ. This CDR3 has 16 residues. V dropped 3 bases and J dropped 2; count of bases not matched to a gene: 9.

This clonotype came up many times. This chain connects TRBV5-1 to TRBJ2-5, with 8 positions matching TRBD1. The CDR3 runs to 15 residues. Germline values: CDR1 SGHRS, CDR2 YFSETQ. The ends lost 0 bases at V and 5 bases at J; junction bases unmatched: 6. CDR3 coding DNA: TGCGCCAGCAGCTTGGGACAGGGGAGAGGGGAGACCCAGTACTTC. Translated, it gives CASSLGQGRGETQYF.

V usage is TRBV30 and J usage is TRBJ2-7; possible D gene TRBD1, 6 bases. The CDR3 consists of 15 residues. CDR1 and CDR2 from the germline V gene are GTSNPN and SVGIG (reference sequence). V shed 0 bases and J shed 0 bases, with 12 bases lying between them. For the CDR3, the DNA is TGTGCCTGGAGTGTGGGACATTCCGGCTCCTACGAGCAGTACTTC. It codes for CAWSVGHSGSYEQYF.

This clonotype was counted many times. The rearrangement uses TRBV5-1 and TRBJ2-2; TRBD2 matches 9 bases. The junction had 5 bases not matched to a gene; V was cut back by 4 bases and J by 7 bases. The CDR3 runs to 14 residues. Germline assignment: CDR1 SGHRS and CDR2 YFSETQ. This chain's CDR3 is CASSEGLAVGELFF. The CDR3 nucleotides are TGCGCCAGCAGCGAGGGACTAGCAGTCGGGGAGCTGTTTTTT.

Ten or more counts support this clonotype. The CDR3 nucleotides read TGTGCCAGCAGTTCAGGACAGGGGTCTGGAAACACCATATATTTT. This codes for CASSSGQGSGNTIYF. This sequence joins TRBV12-3 or TRBV12-4 and TRBJ1-3; 9 bases match TRBD1. Unmatched junction bases numbered 2, after V lost 4 bases and J lost 1 base. This CDR3 has 15 residues.

This clonotype was recorded many times. The chain couples TRBV28 to TRBJ2-7; tentative D call: TRBD2 (7 bases). Trimming stripped 8 bases from V and 5 bases from J, with 28 bases between. Per the germline V gene, CDR1 is MDHEN and CDR2 is SYDVKM. The CDR3 is made up of 17 amino acids. CDR3 protein: CASRGGGTSTGKNEQYF. As DNA, the CDR3 is TGTGCCAGCCGAGGGGGGGGGACCTCCACAGGGAAAAACGAGCAGTACTTC. The variable domain in full, with the rest retrieved from reference TRBV28 and TRBJ2-7, is DVKVTQSSRYLVKRTGEKVFLECVQDMDHENMFWYRQDPGLGLRLIYFSYDVKMKEKGDIPEGYSVSREKKERFSLILESASTNQTSMYLCASRGGGTSTGKNEQYFGPGTRLTVT.

This clonotype has at least ten counts. Here the CDR3 reads CSAEGQGREQYF. The CDR3 DNA sequence: TGCAGCGCCGAGGGACAGGGGCGCGAGCAGTACTTC. The chain couples TRBV29-1 to TRBJ2-7; 10 bases match TRBD1. The CDR3 is made up of 12 amino acids. CDR1 SQVTM and CDR2 ANQGSEA come from the germline V gene. The V and J ends lost 7 bases and 6 bases, in that order; junction bases with no gene match: 6.

This clonotype appeared many times. The chain joins TRBV4-1 to TRBJ2-7, with 11 bases that match TRBD2. The CDR3 loop spans 16 amino acids. The trim removed 2 bases at V and 4 bases at J, leaving 7 bases unmatched. In germline, CDR1 is MGHRA, CDR2 YSYEKL. The CDR3, as DNA: TGCGCCAGCAGCCAAACTACTAGCGGGGGCTTGTACGAGCAGTACTTC. This gives the protein CASSQTTSGGLYEQYF.

This clonotype was picked up many times. This chain uses TRBV5-1 with TRBJ1-1; TRBD1 aligns across 8 bases. From germline, CDR1 is SGHRS and CDR2 YFSETQ. The CDR3 totals 15 residues. With V trimmed by 4 bases and J by 0 bases, 5 bases remained unmatched. The CDR3 DNA reads as TGCGCCAGCAGCGTTGGGACAGGCATGAACACTGAAGCTTTCTTT. Residues: CASSVGTGMNTEAFF.

Ten or more counts support this clonotype. This sequence joins TRBV20-1 and TRBJ1-5; D is ambiguous. The V end was cut by 1 base, the J end by 3 bases, with 10 bases between. This CDR3 has 14 amino acids. The germline V gene encodes CDR1 DFQATT and CDR2 SNEGSKA (reference sequence). The CDR3 protein is CSARVGGTNQPQHF. The CDR3 coding sequence is TGCAGTGCTAGAGTGGGCGGAACCAATCAGCCCCAGCATTTT.

This clonotype was recorded many times. The chain uses TRBV6-5 and TRBJ2-1; D remains ambiguous. Germline CDR1 MNHEY, CDR2 SVGAGI. This CDR3 has 11 amino acids. The V gene lost 6 bases and the J gene lost 4 bases, with 4 bases spanning the gap. This CDR3 is CASRTYNEQFF. CDR3 DNA: TGTGCCAGCAGAACATACAATGAGCAGTTCTTC.

At least ten counts were recorded for this clonotype. The chain employs TRBV4-1 and TRBJ2-1; tentatively, D is TRBD1 or TRBD2 (5 bases each). The germline gives CDR1 MGHRA, CDR2 YSYEKL. There are 16 residues in the CDR3. The V and J ends lost 2 bases and 6 bases respectively, with 17 bases between them. CDR3 sequence: CASSQRDGTLLNEQFF. As DNA, the CDR3 is TGCGCCAGCAGCCAACGTGACGGGACCCTTCTCAATGAGCAGTTCTTC.

In this sample, this clonotype turned up many times. V and J are TRBV20-1 and TRBJ2-1, with D possibly matching TRBD2 (7 bases). The V end lost 8 bases, the J end lost 5 bases, and 22 bases lay between the germline ends. The CDR3 extends over 15 amino acids. Germline V gene data show CDR1 as DFQATT and CDR2 as SNEGSKA (reference sequence). In DNA, the CDR3 is TGCAGTATCGCAAGGGGGGGGCCGTTCGACAATGAGCAGTTCTTC. It is translated as CSIARGGPFDNEQFF.

This clonotype was seen once. The rearrangement joins TRBV12-3 or TRBV12-4 to TRBJ2-1; 8 nucleotides align to TRBD2. Germline trimming cut 3 bases from V and 4 bases from J; bases unmatched to any gene: 5. The CDR3 spans 15 residues. In DNA form, the CDR3 reads TGTGCCAGCAGTTTCGTGCCGGGGGGGTACAATGAGCAGTTCTTC. It yields the protein CASSFVPGGYNEQFF.

The chain has TRBV4-1 and TRBJ2-1, with 7 bases aligning to TRBD1. This CDR3 contains 10 residues. Trimming cost V 3 bases and J 16 bases; bases outside gene matches: 3. Germline V lookup: CDR1 MGHRA, CDR2 YSYEKL. The CDR3 DNA is TGCGCCAGCAGCCACGACAGGGTTTTCTTC. It is translated as CASSHDRVFF.

There are a few counts of this clonotype. The chain joins TRBV5-6 to TRBJ2-5; tentatively, D is TRBD2 (6 bases). The V gene lost 6 bases and the J gene lost 1 base, with 13 bases spanning the gap. Germline lookup yields CDR1 SGHDT and CDR2 YYEEEE. There are 14 residues in the CDR3. CDR3 DNA: TGTGCCAGCACCACCCTCGGGGGCCAAGAGACCCAGTACTTC. Translated, it gives CASTTLGGQETQYF. The full variable domain, in which reference TRBV5-6 and TRBJ2-5 provide the parts outside the CDR3, is DAGVTQSPTHLIKTRGQQVTLRCSPKSGHDTVSWYQQALGQGPQFIFQYYEEEERQRGNFPDRFSGHQFPNYSSELNVNALLLGDSALYLCASTTLGGQETQYFGPGTRLLVL.

This clonotype was seen repeatedly, ten times or more. V and J are TRBV20-1 and TRBJ2-1, with 9 bases matching TRBD1. Germline V gene sequence: CDR1 DFQATT, CDR2 SNEGSKA (reference sequence). After removal of 6 bases from V and 13 bases from J, the junction contained 13 bases not matched to a gene. The CDR3 sequence is 13 residues long. CDR3 sequence (DNA): TGCAGTGCAAGTCAATTACCGGGACAGGGTCAGTTCTTC. The encoded protein is CSASQLPGQGQFF.